Presented here are 14 T cell receptor beta chains from one specimen sequenced in a study of T-cell memory formation after mild COVID-19. MiXCR, run by TCRdb on the 5' RACE reads, gives a single entry per CDR3 protein. The sample consists of about 540,000 distinct CDR3 sequences, approximately 20% of them appearing once. Input material: PBMCs or a T cell subset sorted from them (not recorded which). The receptors derive from an adult woman who had mild COVID-19 (a few samples of this study predate the infection). Cell type and time point are not known.

The chain links TRBV5-6 to TRBJ2-4; no clear D gene. V lost 2 bases and J lost 2, with 8 bases in between. Germline V lookup: CDR1 SGHDT, CDR2 YYEEEE. CDR3 length equals 14 residues. CDR3 nucleotides: TGTGCCAGCAGCTTAGCCGTTACCAAAAACATTCAGTACTTC. It codes for CASSLAVTKNIQYF. The whole variable domain, filled in from reference TRBV5-6 and TRBJ2-4, reads DAGVTQSPTHLIKTRGQQVTLRCSPKSGHDTVSWYQQALGQGPQFIFQYYEEEERQRGNFPDRFSGHQFPNYSSELNVNALLLGDSALYLCASSLAVTKNIQYFGAGTRLSVL.

CDR3 in DNA: TGCACCTTTAGGGACGCCCTTCAAGAGACCCAGTACTTC. Protein: CTFRDALQETQYF. The rearrangement joins TRBV29-1 to TRBJ2-5; perhaps D is TRBD1 or TRBD2 (5 bases each). This CDR3 comprises 13 residues. Per germline, CDR1 SQVTM and CDR2 ANQGSEA.

The genes are TRBV29-1 and TRBJ2-7; 9 bases are a match to TRBD2. V lost 7 bases, J lost 3 bases, and 4 bases stayed unmatched. CDR1 SQVTM and CDR2 ANQGSEA come from the germline V gene. This CDR3 region has 12 residues. The CDR3 DNA follows: TGCAGCGCAAGGACTAGCGTCTACGAGCAGTACTTC. Translated: CSARTSVYEQYF.

The V gene is TRBV18, the J gene TRBJ1-1, with 9 bases that match TRBD1. V lost 3 bases, J lost 4 bases, and 6 bases stayed unmatched. The germline gives CDR1 KGHSH, CDR2 LQKENI. The CDR3 has 15 residues. The CDR3 region has the DNA TGTGCCAGCTCACCCTACCGGGACAGGGTCACTGAAGCTTTCTTT. Encoded protein: CASSPYRDRVTEAFF.

This clonotype was seen at least ten times. This sequence joins TRBV6-5 and TRBJ1-5; 8 bases fit TRBD1. This CDR3 contains 13 residues. The V gene end was trimmed by 6 bases and the J gene end by 6 bases; junction bases not matched to a gene: 4. The germline gives CDR1 MNHEY, CDR2 SVGAGI. The CDR3 loop is CASRGQGGQPQHF. The DNA of the CDR3 is TGTGCCAGCAGAGGACAGGGCGGTCAGCCCCAGCATTTT.

This clonotype occurred a few times. For the CDR3, the DNA is TGTGCCAGCAGCCCCGACAGGGGGATTGAAAAACTGTTTTTT. It yields the protein CASSPDRGIEKLFF. The J gene is TRBJ1-4, the V gene TRBV6-5; 9 bases match TRBD1. There are 14 residues in the CDR3. V trimming: 6 bases; J trimming: 7 bases; junction bases outside the gene matches: 6. Germline CDR1 is MNHEY and CDR2 is SVGAGI.

In its sample, this clonotype was seen a few times. This sequence joins TRBV24-1 and TRBJ2-5, with a weak D call TRBD1 (5 bases). Looked up from germline, CDR1 is KGHDR and CDR2 is SFDVKD. The germline V and J ends were trimmed by 6 bases and 7 bases, with 14 bases remaining between them. This CDR3 region has 13 residues. The CDR3 region is CATSPRQSGTQYF. CDR3 coding DNA: TGTGCCACCAGTCCCCGACAGTCGGGGACCCAGTACTTC.

The rearrangement links TRBV11-2 to TRBJ2-7; 7 nucleotides agree with TRBD2. V shed 6 bases and J 4 bases; nucleotides not matched to a gene: 6. The CDR3 length is 13 residues. Germline V CDR1 and CDR2: SGHAT, FQNNGV. The CDR3 bases are TGTGCCAGCAGTCTTTGGGGGGGGTACGAGCAGTACTTC. This encodes CASSLWGGYEQYF.

The gene calls are TRBV30 and TRBJ2-7; 9 bases line up with TRBD1. Germline CDR1 reads GTSNPN; CDR2 reads SVGIG (reference sequence). J lost 3 bases, V lost 4 bases, and 7 bases had no gene match. This CDR3 has 14 amino acids. The CDR3 DNA reads TGTGCCTGGAACCCCGGGACAGGGCACTACGAGCAGTACTTC. It yields the protein CAWNPGTGHYEQYF.

This clonotype was counted between two and nine times. The rearrangement uses TRBV6-1 and TRBJ1-1; the D gene is possibly TRBD1 (5 bases). The CDR3 runs 15 residues. Trimming left V 3 bases short and J 1 base short, with 12 bases between. CDR1 is MNHNS and CDR2 is SASEGT in the germline V gene. CDR3 amino acids: CASSDVSGGNTEAFF. CDR3 in DNA: TGTGCCAGCAGTGACGTATCCGGGGGGAACACTGAAGCTTTCTTT.

The chain employs TRBV11-2 and TRBJ2-1; 13 nucleotides line up with TRBD2. The CDR3 consists of 16 residues. The V gene's germline CDR1 is SGHAT and CDR2 FQNNGV. J lost 8 bases, V lost 4 bases, and 8 bases had no gene match. The CDR3: CASSSQLAGGRYEQFF. The CDR3 DNA follows: TGTGCCAGCAGCTCCCAACTAGCGGGAGGGAGATATGAGCAGTTCTTC.

In this sample, this clonotype turned up a few times. The V and J genes are TRBV9 and TRBJ2-7; D may match TRBD1 or TRBD2 (5 bases each). This CDR3 spans 15 amino acids. Trimming removed 0 bases at V and 2 bases at J, with 12 bases between. CDR1 and CDR2 (germline): SGDLS, YYNGEE. CDR3 coding DNA: TGTGCCAGCAGCGTAGGAGGGGTTCGGGCCTACGAGCAGTACTTC. Its translation is CASSVGGVRAYEQYF.

J is TRBJ2-2 and V is TRBV11-3, with 10 positions matching TRBD2. The CDR3 covers 17 residues. CDR1 and CDR2 (germline): SGHNT, YENEEA. The V segment lost 5 bases and the J segment 4 bases; nucleotides outside the gene matches: 10. The CDR3 reads CASSPQRGGRVTGELFF. CDR3 nucleotides: TGTGCCAGCAGCCCCCAGCGGGGGGGCCGGGTCACCGGGGAGCTGTTTTTT.

This clonotype has just a few counts. This rearrangement joins TRBV7-3 to TRBJ2-1; maybe TRBD2 (7 bases). Trimming cost V 5 bases and J 2 bases, with 22 bases left between them. Germline V gene sequence: CDR1 SGHTA, CDR2 FQGTGA. The CDR3 consists of 18 residues. CDR3: CASSPLGGGLGTYNEQFF. The CDR3 nucleotides read TGTGCCAGCAGCCCCTTAGGGGGGGGGCTGGGCACCTACAATGAGCAGTTCTTC.